A single sample is the source of the 20 T cell receptor beta chains below, sequenced in a study of blood T cell repertoires in COVID-19. The data were produced by immunoSEQ multiplex PCR, yet TCRdb's version contains in-frame clones alone and is incomplete. Here the sample spans approximately 140,000 clones, around 80% being singletons. The material sequenced was PBMCs or T cells enriched from blood (not recorded which). Receptor source: a man aged 40-50 years with acute COVID-19.

The chain combines TRBV23-1 with TRBJ2-7, with a weak D call TRBD1 (5 bases). TRBV23-1 is recorded as an ORF, its role being uncertain. The CDR3 contains 11 residues. The V and J ends lost 5 bases and 6 bases respectively, with 8 bases between them. CDR3 region: CASSIGVEQYF. The CDR3 nucleotides are TGCGCCAGCAGTATAGGGGTCGAGCAGTACTTC.

This chain links TRBV7-3 with TRBJ2-3; D gene unclear. Germline V gives CDR1 SGHTA, CDR2 FQGTGA. The CDR3 sequence is 13 residues long. The V end was cut by 2 bases, the J end by 4 bases, with 7 bases between. CDR3 nucleotides: TGTGCCAGCAGCTTACGCGGATCAGATACGCAGTATTTT. Translated: CASSLRGSDTQYF.

The chain uses TRBV19 and TRBJ2-1; possible D gene TRBD1, 6 bases. V dropped 4 bases and J dropped 0 bases, with 10 bases sitting between them. Germline lookup yields CDR1 LNHDA and CDR2 SQIVND (reference sequence). CDR3 length: 15 amino acids. CDR3 region: CASSKWTASYNEQFF. The DNA of the CDR3 is TGTGCCAGTAGTAAATGGACAGCCTCCTACAATGAGCAGTTCTTC.

About this clone: One junction end disagrees with the germline gene, perhaps due to a read error. Written as DNA, the CDR3 is TGTGCCAGCAGTTTAAATCCTCCAGGGAACGCTGAAGCTTTCTTT. This codes for CASSLNPPGNAEAFF. The chain uses TRBV27 and TRBJ1-1, with D perhaps matching TRBD1 (5 bases). This CDR3 has 15 residues. Germline V CDR1 and CDR2: MNHEY, SMNVEV (reference sequence).

The chain recombines TRBV3-1 (or the pseudogene TRBV3-2) with TRBJ2-1, with 12 nucleotides matching TRBD2. The germline V gene encodes CDR1 LGHDT and CDR2 YNNKEL (reference sequence). V lost 0 bases, J lost 1 base, and 4 bases stayed unmatched. The CDR3 extends over 18 amino acids. Here the CDR3 reads CASSQEWTSGVSYNEQFF. In DNA, the CDR3 is TGTGCCAGCAGCCAAGAATGGACTAGCGGGGTATCCTACAATGAGCAGTTCTTC.

The gene calls are TRBV7-9 and TRBJ1-1; TRBD1 matches at 7 bases. CDR1 SEHNR and CDR2 FQNEAQ come from the germline V gene (reference sequence). This CDR3 has 14 residues. J gave up 0 bases and V 3 bases, and 1 base lay outside the gene matches. The DNA for the CDR3 is TGTGCCAGCAGCTTCGGACAGGTGAACACTGAAGCTTTCTTT. Translating it yields CASSFGQVNTEAFF.

This chain's CDR3 is CSVEYTGVLSYNEQFF. The DNA of the CDR3 is TGCAGCGTTGAGTACACGGGGGTCCTCTCCTACAATGAGCAGTTCTTC. The J gene is TRBJ2-1, the V gene TRBV29-1; maybe TRBD2 (6 bases). V lost 3 bases and J 0 bases, leaving 15 bases between the germline ends. The CDR3 loop spans 16 amino acids. CDR1 is SQVTM, CDR2 ANQGSEA, per germline.

The rearrangement links TRBV5-4 to TRBJ2-1; 8 nucleotides agree with TRBD2. This CDR3 has 14 amino acids. Trimming at V came to 0 bases and at J to 7 bases, leaving 3 bases not matched to a gene. CDR1 is SGHNT and CDR2 is YYREEE in the germline V gene (reference sequence). The CDR3 reads CASSLEGTRNEQFF. The CDR3 DNA reads TGTGCCAGCAGCTTGGAAGGGACTAGAAATGAGCAGTTCTTC.

The chain uses TRBV29-1 and TRBJ1-3, with 7 positions matching TRBD1. The CDR3 runs to 15 residues. Germline V gene sequence: CDR1 SQVTM, CDR2 ANQGSEA. J was trimmed by 0 bases and V by 7 bases; bases with no gene match: 9. CDR3 nucleotide sequence: TGCAGCGCCACAGGGGCGGAACGCTCTGGAAACACCATATATTTT. This sequence encodes CSATGAERSGNTIYF.

This clone was counted a few times. The chain combines TRBV6-4 with TRBJ2-1; 9 bases fit TRBD2. J gave up 1 base and V 6 bases, and 16 bases lay outside the gene matches. The germline gives CDR1 MRHNA, CDR2 SNTAGT. The CDR3 is 19 residues long. The CDR3 bases are TGTGCCAGCAGACCGACTAGCGGTCCCCAAAACCGATCCTACAATGAGCAGTTCTTC. This translates into CASRPTSGPQNRSYNEQFF.

The V and J genes are TRBV6-1 and TRBJ1-3; D gene uncertain. Germline V gene sequence: CDR1 MNHNS, CDR2 SASEGT. The CDR3 extends over 16 amino acids. The V end lost 2 bases, the J end lost 2 bases, and 13 bases lay between the germline ends. The CDR3 loop is CASSENRGVAGNTIYF. As DNA, the CDR3 is TGTGCCAGCAGTGAAAATCGGGGTGTGGCTGGAAACACCATATATTTT.

CDR3 nucleotides: TGTGCCAGCAGCTTTGGAGGGAACGATGAGCAGTTCTTC. Its translation: CASSFGGNDEQFF. This chain connects TRBV7-3 to TRBJ2-1, with D possibly matching TRBD2 (6 bases). The ends were cut back, 3 bases at V and 8 bases at J, with 11 bases in the middle. Germline CDR1 is SGHTA and CDR2 is FQGTGA. The CDR3 loop spans 13 amino acids.

This clone has just a few counts. V is TRBV25-1 and J is TRBJ1-1; tentative D call: TRBD1 (5 bases). V lost 6 bases and J 3 bases, leaving 8 bases between the germline ends. This CDR3 spans 12 amino acids. Germline V gives CDR1 MGHDK, CDR2 SYGVNS. CDR3 DNA: TGTGCCAGCAGGGGGCAGTACACTGAAGCTTTCTTT. Translation gives CASRGQYTEAFF.

The rearrangement joins TRBV19 to TRBJ1-2; 8 nucleotides agree with TRBD1. The CDR3 loop spans 14 amino acids. Germline loops: CDR1 LNHDA, CDR2 SQIVND (reference sequence). Trimming cost V 5 bases and J 4 bases; bases outside gene matches: 6. Here the CDR3 DNA reads TGTGCCAGTAGTGTCCAGGGGGCGAGCTATGGCTACACCTTC. It translates to CASSVQGASYGYTF.

This chain uses TRBV5-1 with TRBJ2-5, with 8 positions matching TRBD2. The CDR3 totals 15 residues. Germline CDR1 and CDR2: SGHRS and YFSETQ. The V and J ends lost 4 bases and 5 bases, in that order; junction bases with no gene match: 10. CDR3 coding DNA: TGCGCCAGCAGCCCATCGGGACTAGTATCCGAGACCCAGTACTTC. Its protein is CASSPSGLVSETQYF.

The chain joins TRBV7-2 to TRBJ2-1, with TRBD2 matching over 11 bases. V was pared by 5 bases and J by 10 bases, with 7 bases of the junction left unmatched. Germline assignment: CDR1 SGHTA and CDR2 FQGNSA. CDR3 size: 14 residues. The CDR3 loop is CASSQLAGEGEQFF. In nucleotides, the CDR3 is TGTGCCAGCAGCCAACTAGCGGGAGAGGGAGAGCAGTTCTTC.

This sequence joins TRBV28 and TRBJ1-2; 7 nucleotides match TRBD1. Germline values: CDR1 MDHEN, CDR2 SYDVKM. The CDR3 covers 13 residues. V lost 5 bases to trimming and J lost 8 bases; unmatched junction nucleotides: 8. The CDR3 reads CASSVSKGAGYTF. In DNA form, the CDR3 reads TGTGCCAGCAGTGTCTCGAAGGGGGCAGGCTACACCTTC.

The chain joins TRBV5-1 to TRBJ2-5; 7 bases fit TRBD2. In germline, CDR1 is SGHRS, CDR2 YFSETQ. J lost 2 bases, V lost 1 base, and 8 bases had no gene match. This CDR3 comprises 16 residues. CDR3 residues: CASSLSGLAEQETQYF. CDR3 coding DNA: TGCGCCAGCAGCTTGTCAGGCCTAGCGGAACAAGAGACCCAGTACTTC. The full variable domain, with the rest looked up from reference TRBV5-1 and TRBJ2-5, is KAGVTQTPRYLIKTRGQQVTLSCSPISGHRSVSWYQQTPGQGLQFLFEYFSETQRNKGNFPGRFSGRQFSNSRSEMNVSTLELGDSALYLCASSLSGLAEQETQYFGPGTRLLVL.

The chain is built from TRBV27 and TRBJ2-5; D may be TRBD2 (6 bases). This CDR3 has 15 residues. The germline CDR1 and CDR2 sequences are MNHEY and SMNVEV (reference sequence). V was cut by 3 bases and J by 4 bases, with 15 bases left in between. The CDR3 reads CASSFRRGGIETQYF. The CDR3 DNA reads TGTGCCAGCAGTTTTAGACGGGGAGGCATAGAGACCCAGTACTTC.

The chain couples TRBV5-4 to TRBJ2-5; possible D gene TRBD1, 6 bases. The CDR3 has 13 residues. Germline CDR1 is SGHNT and CDR2 is YYREEE (reference sequence). V was trimmed by 1 base and J by 4 bases, leaving 8 bases between them. CDR3 sequence: CASSLSGAETQYF. The CDR3 DNA reads TGTGCCAGCAGCTTGTCAGGGGCAGAGACCCAGTACTTC.